This passage covers 20 T cell receptor beta chains from one sample sequenced in a study of T cells after yellow fever vaccination (dated 2019 in TCRdb). The treatment or condition label here, explained by the study, means: live attenuated yellow fever vaccine strain. Preparation of the library involved 5' RACE. The instrument given in TCRdb is Illumina NovaSeq 6000. In-frame beta chains were kept once TCRdb had trimmed the public reads at Q25 with fastp and called clones with MiXCR. Rows are combined by CDR3 protein, so each entry shows the most common genes and DNA. The sample records about 310,000 distinct CDR3 sequences, approximately 3.9% of which are singletons. The top ten constitute around 20% of the sample. The specimen comprised PBMCs, sampled on the day of the yellow fever booster vaccination. The origin of the receptors is a man younger than 30 who received the YFV17D yellow fever vaccine.

This clonotype has at least ten counts. The chain has TRBV5-1 and TRBJ2-2; TRBD2 might be the D (6 bases). Trimming cost V 1 base and J 7 bases, with 14 bases left between them. This CDR3 spans 15 amino acids. CDR1 and CDR2 from the germline V gene are SGHRS and YFSETQ. The CDR3 spells CASSLMGEEGGELFF. CDR3 coding DNA: TGCGCCAGCAGCTTGATGGGGGAGGAAGGCGGGGAGCTGTTTTTT. The full variable domain, its missing parts supplied by reference TRBV5-1 and TRBJ2-2, is KAGVTQTPRYLIKTRGQQVTLSCSPISGHRSVSWYQQTPGQGLQFLFEYFSETQRNKGNFPGRFSGRQFSNSRSEMNVSTLELGDSALYLCASSLMGEEGGELFFGEGSRLTVL.

Many counts were recorded for this clonotype. The rearrangement uses TRBV5-6 and TRBJ1-2; tentatively, D is TRBD1 (6 bases). V was clipped by 5 bases and J by 4 bases, with 18 bases between them. The CDR3 is 15 amino acids. Germline values: CDR1 SGHDT, CDR2 YYEEEE. The CDR3 protein is CASSLRGVGSYGYTF. CDR3 in DNA: TGTGCCAGCAGTCTGAGGGGGGTTGGAAGCTATGGCTACACCTTC.

This clonotype was seen at least ten times. The chain combines TRBV2 with TRBJ2-3; 8 positions match TRBD2. Germline V lookup: CDR1 SNHLY, CDR2 FYNNEI. This CDR3 is 15 amino acids long. V shed 1 base and J 0 bases; nucleotides not matched to a gene: 0. CDR3 bases: TGTGCCAGCAGTGAAGGCGGGGGGAGCACAGATACGCAGTATTTT. Translated: CASSEGGGSTDTQYF. Filled out from reference TRBV2 and TRBJ2-3, the complete variable domain reads EPEVTQTPSHQVTQMGQEVILRCVPISNHLYFYWYRQILGQKVEFLVSFYNNEISEKSEIFDDQFSVERPDGSNFTLKIRSTKLEDSAMYFCASSEGGGSTDTQYFGPGTRLTVL.

J is TRBJ2-1 and V is TRBV4-2, with 10 nucleotides matching TRBD2. With 4 bases clipped from V and 7 bases from J, the junction kept 7 bases outside the gene matches. Per the germline V gene, CDR1 is LGHNA and CDR2 is YNFKEQ. The CDR3 extends over 15 amino acids. CDR3 region: CASSPNSGGPNEQFF. The DNA of the CDR3 is TGTGCCAGCAGCCCGAATAGCGGGGGGCCTAATGAGCAGTTCTTC.

Ten or more counts support this clonotype. This chain connects TRBV6-6 to TRBJ1-1; a weak D match, TRBD1 (6 bases). V lost 6 bases, J lost 1 base, and 15 bases lay in between. Germline CDR1 is MNHNY and CDR2 is SVGAGI (reference sequence). This CDR3 contains 15 residues. CDR3 sequence (DNA): TGTGCCAGCAGCTCAAAGGGGGGCAAGAACACTGAAGCTTTCTTT. This sequence encodes CASSSKGGKNTEAFF.

The gene calls are TRBV28 and TRBJ2-3; TRBD2 matches at 9 bases. This CDR3 spans 16 amino acids. The germline CDR1 and CDR2 sequences are MDHEN and SYDVKM. Trimming cost V 2 bases and J 2 bases; bases outside gene matches: 5. The CDR3 nucleotides are TGTGCCAGCAGTTTAGTGTTAGCGGGAGCCACAGATACGCAGTATTTT. It is translated as CASSLVLAGATDTQYF.

This clonotype has just a few counts. V usage is TRBV5-1 and J usage is TRBJ1-6; 7 positions agree with TRBD1. Germline CDR1 and CDR2: SGHRS and YFSETQ. The CDR3 extends over 14 amino acids. Unmatched junction bases numbered 3, after V lost 0 bases and J lost 9 bases. The CDR3 reads CASSLGRGLSPLHF. The CDR3 DNA reads TGCGCCAGCAGCTTGGGTAGGGGGCTTTCACCCCTCCACTTT. Full variable domain (rest looked up from reference TRBV5-1 and TRBJ1-6): KAGVTQTPRYLIKTRGQQVTLSCSPISGHRSVSWYQQTPGQGLQFLFEYFSETQRNKGNFPGRFSGRQFSNSRSEMNVSTLELGDSALYLCASSLGRGLSPLHFGNGTRLTVT.

Ten or more counts support this clonotype. The chain employs TRBV18 and TRBJ2-3; 12 nucleotides agree with TRBD1. Trimming at V came to 3 bases and at J to 4 bases, leaving 2 bases not matched to a gene. The CDR3 sequence is 15 residues long. The germline gives CDR1 KGHSH, CDR2 LQKENI. CDR3: CASSPGTGGADTQYF. DNA of the CDR3: TGTGCCAGCTCACCCGGGACAGGGGGCGCAGATACGCAGTATTTT.

This clonotype was counted at least ten times. The V and J genes are TRBV15 and TRBJ1-1; D is undetermined. Per the germline V gene, CDR1 is LNHNV and CDR2 is YYDKDF (reference sequence). The CDR3 covers 13 residues. The ends were cut back, 0 bases at V and 5 bases at J, with 7 bases in the middle. The CDR3: CATSRDERTEAFF. Written as DNA, the CDR3 is TGTGCCACCAGCAGAGATGAGCGTACTGAAGCTTTCTTT.

A remark on this clonotype: Since a much larger clone is just one base distant, this may be a read error. The chain carries TRBV7-3 and TRBJ2-3; weak D call: TRBD2 (6 bases). Germline V lookup: CDR1 SGHTA, CDR2 FQGTGA. The CDR3 has 16 amino acids. V was cut by 5 bases and J by 4 bases, with 19 bases left in between. The CDR3 here is CASSAYSGWLPDTQYF. CDR3 DNA sequence: TGTGCCAGCAGCGCCTATAGCGGCTGGTTACCAGATACGCAGTATTTT.

This clonotype was observed at least ten times. V gene TRBV30 combines with J gene TRBJ1-1; unclear D gene. The V end was cut by 4 bases, the J end by 0 bases, with 15 bases between. CDR1 GTSNPN and CDR2 SVGIG come from the germline V gene (reference sequence). The CDR3 contains 15 residues. The CDR3 reads CAWKQILAMNTEAFF. Here the CDR3 DNA reads TGTGCCTGGAAACAGATCCTAGCTATGAACACTGAAGCTTTCTTT.

This clonotype occurred many times. The gene calls are TRBV19 and TRBJ2-2; D uncertain. CDR1 and CDR2 (germline): LNHDA, SQIVND (reference sequence). The CDR3 extends over 16 amino acids. Trimming removed 3 bases at V and 2 bases at J, with 13 bases between. CDR3 coding DNA: TGTGCCAGTAGTATGGTAGGGCAGTTAAACACCGGGGAGCTGTTTTTT. Translation gives CASSMVGQLNTGELFF. Supplemented by reference TRBV19 and TRBJ2-2, the full variable domain reads DGGITQSPKYLFRKEGQNVTLSCEQNLNHDAMYWYRQDPGQGLRLIYYSQIVNDFQKGDIAEGYSVSREKKESFPLTVTSAQKNPTAFYLCASSMVGQLNTGELFFGEGSRLTVL.

The table lists this clonotype with many counts. The chain has TRBV6-5 and TRBJ2-6, with D unclear. The CDR3 runs to 16 residues. Germline loops: CDR1 MNHEY, CDR2 SVGAGI. Trimming removed 6 bases at V and 1 base at J, with 13 bases between. CDR3: CASRHTVPSGANVLTF. DNA of the CDR3: TGTGCCAGCAGGCACACAGTCCCTTCTGGGGCCAACGTCCTGACTTTC.

This clonotype has only a few counts. V usage is TRBV18 and J usage is TRBJ1-4, with D perhaps matching TRBD1 (5 bases). V was pared by 0 bases and J by 6 bases, with 11 bases between. The CDR3 loop spans 15 amino acids. Germline V gene data show CDR1 as KGHSH and CDR2 as LQKENI. The CDR3 nucleotides read TGTGCCAGCTCACCACCAGGGACGGGGGATGAAAAACTGTTTTTT. Translation: CASSPPGTGDEKLFF.

This clonotype was seen ten or more times. The chain joins TRBV4-3 to TRBJ2-3, with D possibly called TRBD1 or TRBD2 (5 bases each). This CDR3 comprises 17 residues. Germline V gene data show CDR1 as LGHNA and CDR2 as YSLEER. Trimming removed 0 bases from V and 1 base from J, with 14 bases in between. The CDR3 sequence: CASSQDWDGGGTDTQYF. Written as DNA, the CDR3 is TGCGCCAGCAGCCAAGATTGGGACGGCGGAGGCACAGATACGCAGTATTTT.

This clonotype was counted only a few times. The J gene is TRBJ2-5, the V gene TRBV20-1; possible D gene TRBD1, 6 bases. V was clipped by 6 bases and J by 6 bases, with 17 bases between them. The germline CDR1 and CDR2 sequences are DFQATT and SNEGSKA (reference sequence). The CDR3 covers 13 residues. The CDR3 DNA follows: TGCAGTGCCCAGAACAGGGCCCGAAAGACCCAGTACTTC. It codes for CSAQNRARKTQYF.

At least ten counts were recorded for this clonotype. The V call is TRBV29-1, the J call TRBJ2-2; D remains ambiguous. Trimming cost V 3 bases and J 3 bases, with 8 bases left between them. The CDR3 covers 13 residues. In germline, CDR1 is SQVTM, CDR2 ANQGSEA. CDR3 amino acids: CSVDSFDTGELFF. The CDR3 nucleotides read TGCAGCGTTGATAGTTTCGACACCGGGGAGCTGTTTTTT.

This clonotype was detected ten times or more. The V call is TRBV23-1, the J call TRBJ2-7, with D perhaps being TRBD1 or TRBD2 (6 bases each). TRBV23-1 is an ORF, with its function uncertain. V shed 0 bases and J shed 0 bases, with 9 bases lying between them. This CDR3 has 15 amino acids. The CDR3, as DNA: TGCGCCAGCAGTCAATCGGAGGGGGACTCCTACGAGCAGTACGTC. Translating it yields CASSQSEGDSYEQYV.

This chain joins TRBV18 and TRBJ2-3; D uncertain. V lost 4 bases to trimming and J lost 6 bases, with 8 bases between them. Looked up from germline, CDR1 is KGHSH and CDR2 is LQKENI. The CDR3 covers 12 residues. CDR3 nucleotide sequence: TGTGCCAGCTCACGGGTTTCGGATACGCAGTATTTT. Its translation: CASSRVSDTQYF. The whole variable domain, remainder taken from reference TRBV18 and TRBJ2-3, is NAGVMQNPRHLVRRRGQEARLRCSPMKGHSHVYWYRQLPEEGLKFMVYLQKENIIDESGMPKERFSAEFPKEGPSILRIQQVVRGDSAAYFCASSRVSDTQYFGPGTRLTVL.

This clonotype showed up many times. The rearrangement joins TRBV7-9 to TRBJ2-1, with no clear D. Trimming took 6 bases from V and 6 from J, leaving 9 bases between them. The length of the CDR3 is 12 residues. Germline-derived CDR1 and CDR2 are SEHNR and FQNEAQ (reference sequence). This CDR3 is CASRLIGNEQFF. CDR3 in DNA: TGTGCCAGCAGACTAATAGGCAATGAGCAGTTCTTC.